This TCR beta chain was documented in a study of control samples from healthy donors and cancer patients. This CDR3 region has 15 residues. Trimming stripped 3 bases from V and 1 base from J, with 13 bases between. CDR1 and CDR2 from the germline V gene are GTSNPN and SVGIG (reference sequence). The protocol was immunoSEQ multiplex PCR, while the TCRdb copy is restricted to in-frame clones and leaves out a portion. The sample holds over 150,000 clones, around 96% seen once. The sequence was collected from a woman aged 30 to 39 in good health. This chain uses TRBV30 with TRBJ1-5, with a tentative D call TRBD1 (5 bases). The sequencing sample was made of blood. CDR3 in DNA: TGTGCCTGGAGCCGGGACCCGGGAAGCAATCAGCCCCAGCATTTT. Its protein is CAWSRDPGSNQPQHF.